This T cell receptor beta chain was obtained from a study of patients and donors after allogeneic stem cell transplantation. TCRdb passed the RT-PCR reads through MiXCR, listing each CDR3 protein once. The table has roughly 150,000 distinct CDR3 sequences, approximately 25% seen once. In germline, CDR1 is PRHDT, CDR2 FYEKMQ (reference sequence). V was pared by 5 bases and J by 1 base, with 12 bases between. This CDR3 is built from 15 residues. The chain has TRBV13 and TRBJ2-1; tentatively, D is TRBD2 (6 bases). This TCR derives from a human donor who was either an allogeneic HSCT recipient or a stem cell or donor lymphocyte infusion donor (not recorded which). It is not recorded whose cells these are; they may come from a transplant donor. Sequencing input: blood, either unsorted or a sorted T cell fraction (not recorded which). CDR3 sequence: CASSPVRESYNEQFF. The CDR3 DNA is TGTGCCAGCAGCCCAGTCCGGGAGTCCTACAATGAGCAGTTCTTC.